This is a list of T cell receptor beta chains from one sample in a study of OX40 agonist ivuxolimab in advanced cancers. Measured with immunoSEQ multiplex PCR; TCRdb has only the in-frame clones, and not every one. The table includes about 44,000 clones, around 90% detected once. The sample was CD4+ or CD8+ T cells sorted from blood, taken in a trial of the OX40 agonist ivuxolimab. All receptors derive from an adult with an advanced solid tumor such as melanoma, head and neck, liver or kidney cancer. The CDR3 runs from the conserved cysteine through the conserved F or W. A D gene is named only where the DNA matches it firmly. The size of a clone is reported for some rows only, either as once, few or many, or as a class for expanded clones.

size,V,J,D,CDR3,DNA
.,TRBV19,TRBJ2-5,TRBD2,CASRSGSRETQYF,TGTGCCAGTCGCAGCGGGAGTCGAGAGACCCAGTACTTC
.,TRBV19,TRBJ1-1,.,CASSIFMNTEAFF,TGTGCCAGTAGTATTTTTATGAACACTGAAGCTTTCTTT
.,TRBV20-1,TRBJ2-7,.,CSYSRGYEQYF,TGCAGTTACTCCCGAGGGTACGAGCAGTACTTC
.,TRBV2,TRBJ2-3,TRBD1,CASSGLGQGKTDTQYF,TGTGCCAGCAGTGGGTTGGGACAGGGGAAGACAGATACGCAGTATTTT
.,TRBV9,TRBJ1-1,.,CASSDHPQATTEAFF,TGTGCCAGCAGCGACCACCCTCAGGCAACCACTGAAGCTTTCTTT
.,TRBV19,TRBJ1-5,TRBD1,CASGQGNNQPQHF,TGTGCCTCCGGACAGGGGAACAATCAGCCCCAGCATTTT
.,TRBV4-3,TRBJ1-5,.,CASSQDLGRSSSQHF,TGCGCCAGCAGCCAAGATTTGGGCCGTTCCAGTTCCCAGCATTTT
.,TRBV28,TRBJ2-1,TRBD2,CASRTSGYLDEQFF,TGTGCCAGCAGGACTAGCGGGTATCTCGATGAGCAGTTCTTC
.,TRBV2,TRBJ1-4,.,CASRPFGGVQEKLFF,TGTGCCAGCAGGCCCTTTGGAGGGGTACAAGAAAAACTGTTTTTT
.,TRBV6-1,TRBJ2-5,.,CASSEVGEETQYF,TGTGCCAGCAGTGAAGTGGGGGAAGAGACCCAGTACTTC
.,TRBV7-6,TRBJ1-5,.,CASSGYGVNQPQHF,TGTGCCAGCAGCGGATACGGGGTGAATCAGCCCCAGCATTTT
.,TRBV28,TRBJ2-7,.,CASSSFLEGPFYEQYF,TGTGCCAGCAGTTCCTTTTTGGAGGGCCCCTTCTACGAGCAGTACTTC
.,TRBV11-2,TRBJ2-7,.,CASSLAPSYEQYF,TGTGCCAGCAGCTTAGCGCCCTCCTACGAGCAGTACTTC
.,TRBV6-5,TRBJ2-7,.,CASSYGESSYEQYF,TGTGCCAGCAGTTACGGAGAGAGCTCCTACGAGCAGTACTTC
.,TRBV4-1,TRBJ2-1,.,CASSQEEVFEQFF,TGCGCCAGCAGCCAAGAAGAAGTGTTCGAGCAGTTCTTC
.,TRBV7-2,TRBJ2-1,TRBD2,CASSSVTSGSTDEQFF,TGTGCCAGCAGCTCTGTGACTAGCGGGAGTACGGATGAGCAGTTCTTC
few,TRBV6-6,TRBJ2-3,.,CASSYSMEADTQYF,TGTGCCAGCAGTTACTCGATGGAGGCAGATACGCAGTATTTT
few,TRBV4-1,TRBJ2-5,TRBD1,CASSQGQGRETQYF,TGCGCCAGCAGCCAAGGACAGGGGCGAGAGACCCAGTACTTC
.,TRBV7-2,TRBJ1-6,.,CASSQPGTLGDSPLHF,TGTGCCAGCAGCCAGCCCGGGACCCTGGGTGATTCACCCCTCCACTTT
.,TRBV7-9,TRBJ2-1,TRBD2,CASSARSGRAYNEQFF,TGTGCCAGCAGCGCCCGCAGCGGGAGGGCCTACAATGAGCAGTTCTTC
.,TRBV5-1,TRBJ1-5,TRBD1,CASSLEGDRGPNQPQHF,TGCGCCAGCAGCTTGGAAGGGGACAGGGGACCAAATCAGCCCCAGCATTTT
.,TRBV27,TRBJ2-1,.,CASSLGYSYNEQFF,TGTGCCAGCAGCCTCGGATATTCCTACAATGAGCAGTTCTTC
.,TRBV27,TRBJ2-2,.,CASSLRYTGELFF,TGTGCCAGCAGTCTCCGCTACACCGGGGAGCTGTTTTTT
.,TRBV7-3,TRBJ2-4,TRBD2,CASSDTWREGRVTKNIQYF,TGTGCCAGCAGCGACACCTGGCGGGAGGGCCGGGTGACCAAAAACATTCAGTACTTC
.,TRBV10-3,TRBJ2-5,.,CAIGLPQETQYF,TGTGCCATCGGGCTACCACAAGAGACCCAGTACTTC
.,TRBV7-3,TRBJ2-1,TRBD2,CASSPSGLAGVGYNEQFF,TGTGCCAGCAGTCCCTCCGGACTAGCGGGAGTTGGATACAATGAGCAGTTCTTC
.,TRBV11-2,TRBJ2-3,TRBD2,CASRPTTSGRAFF,TGTGCCAGCAGGCCCACGACTAGCGGGAGGGCCTTTTTT
.,TRBV5-4,TRBJ2-7,TRBD1,CASSYRDRGRDEQYF,TGTGCCAGCAGCTACCGGGACAGGGGGCGCGACGAGCAGTACTTC
.,TRBV6-1,TRBJ2-5,.,CASSLIPSFRTQYF,TGTGCCAGCAGTCTGATCCCCTCCTTTCGGACCCAGTACTTC
.,TRBV7-9,TRBJ2-5,TRBD2,CASSLGGGSGPQYF,TGTGCCAGCAGCTTAGGGGGAGGTAGCGGGCCCCAGTACTTC
.,TRBV27,TRBJ2-5,.,CASSPSRLVGQETQYF,TGTGCCAGCAGTCCCTCCCGACTAGTAGGCCAAGAGACCCAGTACTTC
.,TRBV6-6,TRBJ2-7,.,CASKSRPRDNYEQYF,TGTGCCAGCAAAAGTCGGCCCCGGGACAACTACGAGCAGTACTTC
.,TRBV7-2,TRBJ2-3,.,CASSRDPGPDTQYF,TGTGCCAGCAGCCGGGACCCTGGGCCAGATACGCAGTATTTT
.,TRBV27,TRBJ2-5,.,CASSPNGAAQETQYF,TGTGCCAGCAGCCCGAACGGAGCAGCCCAAGAGACCCAGTACTTC
.,TRBV5-6,TRBJ2-3,TRBD2,CASSLGTGTITDTQYF,TGTGCCAGCAGCTTGGGGACCGGGACTATCACAGATACGCAGTATTTT
.,TRBV28,TRBJ1-3,.,CASSTILLTGHSGNTIYF,TGTGCCAGCAGTACCATACTCCTGACAGGCCACTCTGGAAACACCATATATTTT
.,TRBV28,TRBJ2-7,.,CASNGADAYEQYF,TGTGCCAGCAATGGGGCGGACGCCTACGAGCAGTACTTC
few,TRBV6-1,TRBJ1-2,.,CASRIDGNYGYTF,TGTGCCAGCAGGATCGACGGAAACTATGGCTACACCTTC
.,TRBV6-5,TRBJ2-6,.,CASSSSPPGANVLTF,TGTGCCAGCAGTTCTTCTCCGCCTGGGGCCAACGTCCTGACTTTC
.,TRBV7-9,TRBJ2-2,.,CASSNAGGNTGELFF,TGTGCCAGCAGCAACGCGGGTGGGAACACCGGGGAGCTGTTTTTT
once,TRBV6-1,TRBJ2-7,.,CASSLSGYEQYF,TGTGCCAGCAGTTTATCCGGCTACGAGCAGTACTTC
.,TRBV4-1,TRBJ1-3,.,CASSQARGSGNTIYF,TGCGCCAGCAGCCAAGCCCGGGGCTCTGGAAACACCATATATTTT
.,TRBV5-8,TRBJ2-7,TRBD1,CASTMPGQGAHEQYF,TGTGCCAGCACCATGCCGGGACAGGGGGCTCACGAGCAGTACTTC
.,TRBV21-1,TRBJ2-1,.,CASSKERPGSSYNEQFF,TGTGCCAGCAGCAAAGAACGTCCAGGGAGTTCCTACAATGAGCAGTTCTTC
few,TRBV11-3,TRBJ2-1,.,CASRSPVTHEQFF,TGTGCCAGCAGGTCGCCAGTGACCCATGAGCAGTTCTTC
.,TRBV27,TRBJ1-2,.,CASSRGGDGYTF,TGTGCCAGCAGCCGGGGCGGAGATGGCTACACCTTC
once,TRBV19,TRBJ1-2,.,CASRPGGIYGYTF,TGTGCCAGTAGACCGGGAGGGATCTATGGCTACACCTTC
.,TRBV11-3,TRBJ2-7,.,CASSPQQGGQEQYF,TGTGCCAGCAGCCCCCAACAGGGGGGGCAGGAGCAGTACTTC
.,TRBV2,TRBJ2-1,TRBD1,CASSETGPPYNEQFF,TGTGCCAGCAGCGAGACAGGGCCCCCATACAATGAGCAGTTCTTC
.,TRBV21-1,TRBJ2-7,.,CASNDLGKLAGVIDEQYF,TGTGCCAGCAACGATTTGGGGAAACTAGCGGGAGTTATCGACGAGCAGTACTTC
.,TRBV9,TRBJ2-4,.,CASSVGIGGKNIQYF,TGTGCCAGCAGCGTAGGGATAGGGGGGAAAAACATTCAGTACTTC
once,TRBV25-1,TRBJ1-1,.,CASSAGGSTEAFF,TGTGCCAGCAGCGCTGGGGGGAGCACTGAAGCTTTCTTT
.,TRBV4-1,TRBJ2-7,.,CASSPNFAYEQYF,TGCGCCAGCAGCCCTAATTTCGCCTACGAGCAGTACTTC
.,TRBV7-9,TRBJ1-2,.,CASSLSTDRYTF,TGTGCCAGCAGCTTAAGCACCGACCGCTACACCTTC
.,TRBV5-6,TRBJ2-7,.,CASSLARTSQQYF,TGTGCCAGCAGCTTGGCCAGGACATCGCAGCAGTACTTC
.,TRBV2,TRBJ2-1,TRBD1,CASGQGSDNEQFF,TGTGCCAGCGGACAGGGTTCCGACAATGAGCAGTTCTTC
.,TRBV6-5,TRBJ2-1,TRBD2,CASSYYLAGLNEQFF,TGTGCCAGCAGTTACTATCTAGCGGGACTCAATGAGCAGTTCTTC
.,TRBV29-1,TRBJ2-2,.,CSVVGETGELFF,TGCAGCGTTGTCGGTGAAACCGGGGAGCTGTTTTTT
.,TRBV7-8,TRBJ2-3,TRBD1,CASSFRDRVTDTQYF,TGTGCCAGCAGCTTCCGGGACAGGGTCACAGATACGCAGTATTTT
.,TRBV7-8,TRBJ1-1,.,CASSLGYTEAFF,TGTGCCAGCAGCTTAGGTTACACTGAAGCTTTCTTT